This TCR beta chain was documented in a study of cytomegalovirus exposure and HLA in healthy donors. Study-level results: As was reported, the HLA-A and HLA-B alleles of most subjects were accurately predicted from TCR beta sequences. Using a false discovery rate of 0.05, a later analysis showed that 15,000 to 20,000 TCR beta sequences were associated with HLA alleles.

V lost 4 bases, J lost 8 bases, and 8 bases stayed unmatched. Germline CDR1 and CDR2: SGHVS and FNYEAQ. This CDR3 is 14 amino acids long. Worth noting for this clone: Its antigen is still unknown.

The PCR was carried out with 60 Vbeta primers and 13 Jbeta primers. Data came from immunoSEQ multiplex PCR; TCRdb stores just in-frame clones and leaves some out. This table has 85,000 to 120,000 clones, roughly 83% appearing once. The chain recombines TRBV7-6 with TRBJ1-2; 9 bases are shared with TRBD1. The sequence derives from a man aged 35-49 years in good health and CMV-seronegative. The specimen sequenced was PBMCs. The CDR3 region has the DNA TGTGCCAGCAGCTCAACAGGGGGCTCGGGGGGCTACACCTTC. Translation: CASSSTGGSGGYTF.